This entry describes one TCR beta chain. These data belong to a study of shared clonotypes between healthy human individuals. As for the study in general: Per-donor plates numbered three CD4 naive, three CD4 memory, two CD8 naive and one CD8 memory.

TCRdb's table, derived via immunoSEQ multiplex PCR, lists solely in-frame clones and lacks some. The sample records about 2.3 million clones, about nine tenths being singletons. Trimming took 0 bases from V and 4 from J, leaving 11 bases between them. The germline gives CDR1 SGHRS, CDR2 YFSETQ. This CDR3 comprises 15 residues. The sequence was obtained from a man younger than 35 in good health. Some clones in this sample may be carry-over from other donors' samples. The specimen sequenced was naive CD4+ T cells from PBMCs. The subset here: CD45RA+ positively selected. V is TRBV5-1 and J is TRBJ1-3, with D possibly being TRBD1 (5 bases). The CDR3, as DNA: TGCGCCAGCAGCTTGGAGGGACCGGGCGGAAACACCATATATTTT. Translating gives CASSLEGPGGNTIYF. Full variable domain (missing parts from reference TRBV5-1 and TRBJ1-3): KAGVTQTPRYLIKTRGQQVTLSCSPISGHRSVSWYQQTPGQGLQFLFEYFSETQRNKGNFPGRFSGRQFSNSRSEMNVSTLELGDSALYLCASSLEGPGGNTIYFGEGSWLTVV.